The 3 T cell receptor beta chains in this list originate from one sample, sequenced in a study of blood T cell repertoires in COVID-19. Repertoires were generated with immunoSEQ multiplex PCR, while TCRdb's copy carries only in-frame clones and drops some. The repertoire includes over 60,000 clones, 82% of them detected once, and around 20% sits in the top ten. Sequencing was carried out using peripheral blood. These receptors were taken from a human donor in a cohort sampled during active COVID-19.

The CDR3 nucleotides read TGTGCCAGCAGCAAAGATCGACAGGTTAAAGATGGAGTGAACTACGAGCAGTACTTC. Encoded protein: CASSKDRQVKDGVNYEQYF. The chain employs TRBV21-1 and TRBJ2-7; the DNA was not used to check the table's D call, TRBD1. TRBV21-1 is described as a pseudogene. The CDR3 is 19 amino acids.

This clone appeared a few times. The chain employs TRBV11-2 and TRBJ1-3; 8 nucleotides agree with TRBD1. This CDR3 spans 15 amino acids. The V gene's germline CDR1 is SGHAT and CDR2 FQNNGV. The V segment lost 5 bases and the J segment 2 bases; nucleotides outside the gene matches: 5. The CDR3 is CASSGQTGAGNTIYF. DNA for the CDR3: TGTGCCAGCAGCGGTCAGACAGGGGCTGGAAACACCATATATTTT. The variable domain in full, with the rest retrieved from reference TRBV11-2 and TRBJ1-3, is EAGVAQSPRYKIIEKRQSVAFWCNPISGHATLYWYQQILGQGPKLLIQFQNNGVVDDSQLPKDRFSAERLKGVDSTLKIQPAKLEDSAVYLCASSGQTGAGNTIYFGEGSWLTVV.

The chain recombines TRBV6-6 with TRBJ2-3, with TRBD1 matching over 7 bases. V gave up 7 bases and J gave up 0 bases; unmatched junction bases: 4. Germline V CDR1 and CDR2: MNHNY, SVGAGI (reference sequence). The CDR3 has 14 amino acids. CDR3: CASNRDSSTDTQYF. DNA of the CDR3: TGTGCCAGCAACCGGGACAGCAGCACAGATACGCAGTATTTT.